This TCR beta chain is from a study of blood T cell repertoires in COVID-19. Study-wide context: The study drew acute and convalescent COVID-19 samples from the United States, Italy and Spain.

The ends lost 3 bases at V and 9 bases at J; junction bases unmatched: 8. This CDR3 is 15 amino acids long. Germline V gives CDR1 MGHRA, CDR2 YSYEKL. This clone has just a few counts. Method: immunoSEQ multiplex PCR; TCRdb's copy keeps in-frame clones and lacks some. The data contain approximately 80,000 clones, about 83% of them singletons. The clonotype comes from a woman aged 65 to 85 with acute or convalescent COVID-19. The chain links TRBV4-1 to TRBJ1-6, with 7 bases that match TRBD1. The sample was peripheral blood. The CDR3 sequence is CASSQGRGLSSPLHF. The CDR3, as DNA: TGCGCCAGCAGCCAGGGTAGGGGGCTTAGTTCACCCCTCCACTTT.